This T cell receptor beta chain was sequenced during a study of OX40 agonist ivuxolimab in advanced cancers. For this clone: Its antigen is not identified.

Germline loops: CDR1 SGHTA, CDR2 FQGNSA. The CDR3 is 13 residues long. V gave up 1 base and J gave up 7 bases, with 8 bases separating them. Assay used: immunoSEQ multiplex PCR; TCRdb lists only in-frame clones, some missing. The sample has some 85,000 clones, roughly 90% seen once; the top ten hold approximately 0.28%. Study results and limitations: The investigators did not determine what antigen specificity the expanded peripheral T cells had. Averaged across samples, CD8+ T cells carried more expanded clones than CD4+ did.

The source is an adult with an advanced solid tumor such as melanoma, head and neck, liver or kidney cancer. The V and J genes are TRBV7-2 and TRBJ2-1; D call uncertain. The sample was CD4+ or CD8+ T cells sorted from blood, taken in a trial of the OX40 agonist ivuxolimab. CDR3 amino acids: CASSLGWVNEQFF. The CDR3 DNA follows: TGTGCCAGCAGCTTAGGATGGGTGAATGAGCAGTTCTTC.